These T cell receptor beta chains were read from a single sample in a study of T-cell memory formation after mild COVID-19. TCRdb used MiXCR to reprocess the 5' RACE reads, holding one entry per CDR3 protein. The sample carries about 250,000 distinct CDR3 sequences, just over 15% recorded once. The sample was PBMCs or a T cell subset sorted from them (not recorded which). The receptors stem from an adult woman who had mild COVID-19 (a few samples of this study predate the infection). Cell type and time point are not known. Each CDR3 is given with its conserved first and last residue. The order of the fields is V gene, clone size, D gene, J gene, CDR3 protein, CDR3 DNA. A D gene is named only where the DNA matches it firmly. Clone size is given for some rows only: seen once, a few or many times, or a class if the clone is expanded.

V: TRBV5-1
size: few
D: NA
J: TRBJ2-2
CDR3: CASSFARDALTGELFF
DNA: TGCGCCAGCAGCTTTGCCCGGGACGCCCTAACCGGGGAGCTGTTTTTT

V: TRBV5-1
size: medium-sized
D: NA
J: TRBJ2-5
CDR3: CASSHLRETQYF
DNA: TGCGCCAGCAGCCACCTACGGGAGACCCAGTACTTC

V: TRBV12-3/TRBV12-4
size: NA
D: NA
J: TRBJ1-2
CDR3: CASSLETEPVTF
DNA: TGTGCCAGCAGTTTAGAGACGGAGCCAGTCACCTTC

V: TRBV20-1
size: NA
D: NA
J: TRBJ2-7
CDR3: CSATVLDEQYF
DNA: TGCAGTGCAACGGTACTCGACGAGCAGTACTTC

V: TRBV5-5
size: few
D: TRBD1
J: TRBJ1-5
CDR3: CASSLGMDRLYQPQHF
DNA: TGTGCCAGCAGCTTGGGCATGGACAGGCTTTATCAGCCCCAGCATTTT

V: TRBV6-2/TRBV6-3
size: NA
D: NA
J: TRBJ1-1
CDR3: CASSLRQVGEAFF
DNA: TGTGCCAGCAGTTTACGACAGGTTGGAGAAGCTTTCTTT

V: TRBV7-9
size: NA
D: TRBD1
J: TRBJ2-7
CDR3: CASSPGTGFHEQYF
DNA: TGTGCCAGCAGTCCCGGGACAGGTTTCCACGAGCAGTACTTC

V: TRBV10-3
size: many
D: TRBD1
J: TRBJ2-7
CDR3: CAIGTGTYEQYF
DNA: TGTGCCATCGGGACAGGGACCTACGAGCAGTACTTC

V: TRBV9
size: many
D: TRBD1
J: TRBJ2-7
CDR3: CASSVGGTVSEQYF
DNA: TGTGCCAGCAGCGTCGGTGGGACAGTATCCGAGCAGTACTTC

V: TRBV9
size: many
D: NA
J: TRBJ1-1
CDR3: CASSPAGGAEAFF
DNA: TGTGCCAGCAGCCCCGCAGGCGGGGCTGAAGCTTTCTTT

V: TRBV6-2/TRBV6-3
size: few
D: TRBD1
J: TRBJ1-5
CDR3: CASRGTGHQPQHF
DNA: TGTGCCAGCAGGGGGACAGGGCATCAGCCCCAGCATTTT

V: TRBV7-2
size: many
D: NA
J: TRBJ2-2
CDR3: CASSLRRGANTGELFF
DNA: TGTGCCAGCAGCTTAAGGCGGGGCGCGAACACCGGGGAGCTGTTTTTT

V: TRBV10-3
size: few
D: TRBD1
J: TRBJ2-7
CDR3: CAIRGTGQGYEQYF
DNA: TGTGCCATCAGAGGGACGGGACAGGGCTACGAGCAGTACTTC

V: TRBV5-6
size: many
D: NA
J: TRBJ2-5
CDR3: CASSLGPQETQYF
DNA: TGTGCCAGCAGCTTAGGCCCCCAAGAGACCCAGTACTTC

V: TRBV5-6
size: many
D: NA
J: TRBJ2-3
CDR3: CASYGQSTDTQYF
DNA: TGTGCCAGCTACGGCCAGAGCACAGATACGCAGTATTTT

V: TRBV12-3/TRBV12-4
size: many
D: NA
J: TRBJ2-6
CDR3: CASSTQGSGANVLTF
DNA: TGTGCCAGCAGCACCCAGGGGTCCGGGGCCAACGTCCTGACTTTC

V: TRBV7-9
size: few
D: NA
J: TRBJ2-6
CDR3: CAIEYRANVLTF
DNA: TGTGCCATCGAGTACCGGGCCAACGTCCTGACTTTC

V: TRBV11-2
size: few
D: NA
J: TRBJ2-5
CDR3: CASSLRHETQYF
DNA: TGTGCCAGCAGCTTAAGGCACGAGACCCAGTACTTC

V: TRBV11-2
size: few
D: NA
J: TRBJ1-3
CDR3: CASSLSISGNTIYF
DNA: TGTGCCAGCAGCTTATCAATCTCGGGAAACACCATATATTTT

V: TRBV7-2
size: few
D: NA
J: TRBJ1-2
CDR3: CASSPVAGYGYTF
DNA: TGTGCCAGCAGCCCCGTCGCAGGATATGGCTACACCTTC

V: TRBV4-1
size: NA
D: TRBD2
J: TRBJ2-1
CDR3: CASSPGGFGNEQFF
DNA: TGCGCCAGCAGCCCGGGGGGGTTTGGCAATGAGCAGTTCTTC

V: TRBV7-3
size: NA
D: NA
J: TRBJ2-3
CDR3: CASSQGRTKGTDTQYF
DNA: TGTGCCAGCAGCCAAGGACGGACGAAGGGCACAGATACGCAGTATTTT

V: TRBV27
size: NA
D: NA
J: TRBJ2-7
CDR3: CASRLRTHYSYEQYF
DNA: TGTGCCAGCAGATTAAGGACCCACTACTCCTACGAGCAGTACTTC

V: TRBV5-1
size: few
D: TRBD1
J: TRBJ2-1
CDR3: CASSAKTGYNEQFF
DNA: TGCGCCAGCAGCGCCAAGACAGGGTACAATGAGCAGTTCTTC

V: TRBV13
size: few
D: NA
J: TRBJ1-4
CDR3: CASSLRGPSGNEKLFF
DNA: TGTGCCAGCAGCTTAAGGGGTCCCTCGGGTAATGAAAAACTGTTTTTT

V: TRBV7-9
size: NA
D: TRBD1
J: TRBJ2-7
CDR3: CASVGQGSYEQYF
DNA: TGTGCCAGTGTGGGACAGGGCTCCTACGAGCAGTACTTC

V: TRBV5-1
size: NA
D: NA
J: TRBJ2-3
CDR3: CASSLGWGDSTDTQYF
DNA: TGCGCCAGCAGCTTGGGTTGGGGCGATAGCACAGATACGCAGTATTTT

V: TRBV7-3
size: NA
D: NA
J: TRBJ2-5
CDR3: CASSLTSGETQYF
DNA: TGTGCCAGCAGCTTAACGTCGGGGGAGACCCAGTACTTC

V: TRBV5-6
size: few
D: TRBD2
J: TRBJ2-1
CDR3: CASSLQTSGGNNEQFF
DNA: TGTGCCAGCAGCTTACAGACTAGCGGGGGAAACAATGAGCAGTTCTTC

V: TRBV12-3/TRBV12-4
size: few
D: TRBD1
J: TRBJ2-2
CDR3: CASSLSSRGTGELFF
DNA: TGTGCCAGCAGTTTATCTAGCAGGGGGACCGGGGAGCTGTTTTTT

V: TRBV19
size: NA
D: TRBD2
J: TRBJ2-1
CDR3: CASSSQTAGGYNEQFF
DNA: TGTGCCAGTAGTTCCCAAACGGCGGGAGGCTACAATGAGCAGTTCTTC

V: TRBV4-3
size: NA
D: TRBD2
J: TRBJ2-5
CDR3: CASSQVSGRSETQYF
DNA: TGCGCCAGCAGCCAAGTAAGCGGGAGAAGCGAGACCCAGTACTTC

V: TRBV6-5
size: NA
D: NA
J: TRBJ1-2
CDR3: CASSGGSVWGRGYTF
DNA: TGTGCCAGCAGTGGGGGGTCTGTATGGGGTCGAGGCTACACCTTC

V: TRBV5-1
size: many
D: TRBD1
J: TRBJ1-1
CDR3: CASSTDPGGTNTEAFF
DNA: TGCGCCAGCAGCACCGACCCAGGGGGTACGAACACTGAAGCTTTCTTT

V: TRBV20-1
size: NA
D: NA
J: TRBJ2-4
CDR3: CSARETGKGNIQYF
DNA: TGCAGTGCTAGAGAAACGGGGAAGGGAAACATTCAGTACTTC

V: TRBV30
size: NA
D: NA
J: TRBJ1-1
CDR3: CAWSGGWTEAFF
DNA: TGTGCCTGGAGTGGGGGGTGGACCGAAGCTTTCTTT

V: TRBV19
size: few
D: TRBD2
J: TRBJ2-1
CDR3: CASSLLAGQYNEQFF
DNA: TGTGCCAGTAGTCTACTAGCGGGACAGTACAATGAGCAGTTCTTC

V: TRBV24-1
size: few
D: TRBD1
J: TRBJ2-3
CDR3: CATSDTGGTDTQYF
DNA: TGTGCCACCAGTGATACAGGGGGTACAGATACGCAGTATTTT

V: TRBV5-1
size: few
D: NA
J: TRBJ2-2
CDR3: CASSLAAAEVGELFF
DNA: TGCGCCAGCAGCTTGGCGGCGGCGGAAGTAGGGGAGCTGTTTTTT

V: TRBV5-1
size: NA
D: TRBD1
J: TRBJ2-5
CDR3: CASSLWGTGESETQYF
DNA: TGCGCCAGCAGCTTGTGGGGGACAGGGGAGAGTGAGACCCAGTACTTC

V: TRBV12-3/TRBV12-4
size: many
D: NA
J: TRBJ2-1
CDR3: CASSLYWITGAGEQFF
DNA: TGTGCCAGCAGTTTATATTGGATTACTGGGGCCGGTGAGCAGTTCTTC

V: TRBV18
size: NA
D: NA
J: TRBJ2-3
CDR3: CASSLIQGDTQYF
DNA: TGTGCCAGCTCACTAATCCAGGGAGATACGCAGTATTTT

V: TRBV4-1
size: many
D: NA
J: TRBJ1-2
CDR3: CASSPTSRPQRGYTF
DNA: TGCGCCAGCAGCCCCACAAGCAGACCCCAAAGGGGCTACACCTTC

V: TRBV12-3/TRBV12-4
size: few
D: TRBD1
J: TRBJ1-2
CDR3: CASSQSRDRGYGYTF
DNA: TGTGCCAGCAGTCAGTCCCGGGACAGGGGCTATGGCTACACCTTC

V: TRBV7-3
size: NA
D: TRBD2
J: TRBJ2-1
CDR3: CASRVAGGEQFF
DNA: TGTGCCAGCAGGGTAGCGGGGGGAGAGCAGTTCTTC

V: TRBV29-1
size: many
D: NA
J: TRBJ2-2
CDR3: CSIAKFANTGELFF
DNA: TGCAGCATCGCAAAATTCGCGAACACCGGGGAGCTGTTTTTT

V: TRBV12-3/TRBV12-4
size: NA
D: NA
J: TRBJ2-5
CDR3: CASSPMTSSRAQYF
DNA: TGTGCCAGCAGTCCGATGACATCCTCACGGGCCCAGTACTTC

V: TRBV5-1
size: many
D: NA
J: TRBJ2-1
CDR3: CASSLGGQSSYNEQFF
DNA: TGCGCCAGCAGCTTGGGCGGACAGAGCTCCTACAATGAGCAGTTCTTC

V: TRBV12-3/TRBV12-4
size: NA
D: NA
J: TRBJ2-5
CDR3: CASSLGQPQYF
DNA: TGTGCCAGCAGTTTAGGACAGCCCCAGTACTTC

V: TRBV20-1
size: few
D: TRBD2
J: TRBJ2-1
CDR3: CSARDWAGLANDEQFF
DNA: TGCAGTGCTAGAGATTGGGCAGGACTAGCGAACGATGAGCAGTTCTTC

V: TRBV5-1
size: few
D: NA
J: TRBJ2-7
CDR3: CASTFEGGYEQYF
DNA: TGCGCCAGCACCTTCGAGGGAGGTTACGAGCAGTACTTC

V: TRBV10-3
size: few
D: NA
J: TRBJ1-1
CDR3: CAISADAGSEAFF
DNA: TGTGCCATCAGTGCCGATGCCGGGAGTGAAGCTTTCTTT

V: TRBV9
size: NA
D: NA
J: TRBJ1-6
CDR3: CASSVAVGNSPLHF
DNA: TGTGCCAGCAGCGTAGCCGTGGGGAATTCACCCCTCCACTTT

V: TRBV30
size: NA
D: NA
J: TRBJ1-2
CDR3: CAWTARGVVSYGYTF
DNA: TGTGCCTGGACGGCACGGGGGGTGGTGAGCTATGGCTACACCTTC

V: TRBV3-1
size: NA
D: TRBD2
J: TRBJ2-7
CDR3: CASSQRTSWEQYF
DNA: TGTGCCAGCAGCCAACGGACTAGTTGGGAGCAGTACTTC

V: TRBV4-1
size: few
D: NA
J: TRBJ1-2
CDR3: CASSWPSGFGSYTF
DNA: TGCGCCAGCAGCTGGCCGTCCGGATTCGGGAGCTACACCTTC

V: TRBV5-6
size: many
D: NA
J: TRBJ1-1
CDR3: CASSLAPTGANTEAFF
DNA: TGTGCCAGCAGCTTGGCCCCCACAGGAGCGAACACTGAAGCTTTCTTT